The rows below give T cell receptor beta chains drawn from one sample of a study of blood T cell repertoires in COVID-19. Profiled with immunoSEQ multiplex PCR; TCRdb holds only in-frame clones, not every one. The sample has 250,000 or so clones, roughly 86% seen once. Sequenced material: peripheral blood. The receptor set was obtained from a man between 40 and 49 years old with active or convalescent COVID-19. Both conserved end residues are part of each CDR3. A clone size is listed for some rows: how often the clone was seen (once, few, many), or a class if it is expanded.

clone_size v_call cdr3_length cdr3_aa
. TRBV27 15 CASSHPRGLDSPLHF
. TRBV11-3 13 CASSLAVSFEQYF
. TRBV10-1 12 CASSAAGNTIYF
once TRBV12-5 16 CASGPSGGRSTDTQYF
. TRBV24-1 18 CATSDLQRVRRLGYEQYF
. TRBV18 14 CASSLNQGASEAFF
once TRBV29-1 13 CSAQTDHNEKLFF
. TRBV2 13 CASRETENTEAFF
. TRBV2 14 CANRYRVKNTEAFF
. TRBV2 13 CASREYSNQPQHF
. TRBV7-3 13 CASSPGIGSPLHF
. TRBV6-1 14 CASSEARTSYGYTF
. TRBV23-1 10 CASSLTGPFF
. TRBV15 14 CATSPGQVAYEQYF
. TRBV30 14 CAWGVLGDTMSQHF
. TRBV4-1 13 CASSHYDSREQFF
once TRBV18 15 CASSPPSQGAYEQYF
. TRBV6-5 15 CASSTGTLTNEKLFF
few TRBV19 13 CASLGQVEETQYF
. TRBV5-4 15 CASSLGTGSYNEQFF
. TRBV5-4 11 CAALKSNEQFF
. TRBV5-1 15 CASSWNPGYQETQYF
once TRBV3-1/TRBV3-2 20 CASSQGGASGITGSTDTQYF